This TCR beta chain was obtained from a study of T cell repertoires in cytomegalovirus infection. The CDR3 consists of 14 residues. The germline gives CDR1 MNHEY, CDR2 SVGEGT. V shed 7 bases, J shed 4 bases, and the junction held 7 bases outside the gene matches. In this sample, this clonotype turned up a few times. The antigen remains unidentified. TCRdb reprocessed the reads with MiXCR, giving one entry per CDR3 protein. This table has approximately 49,000 distinct CDR3 sequences, roughly 20% appearing once. The sample in question was CD8+ T cells from cultured PBMCs, obtained from culture after CMV antigen stimulation. The V and J genes are TRBV6-2 or TRBV6-3 and TRBJ2-7, with TRBD1 identical over 10 bases. The sequence derives from a human donor in good health (CMV status not recorded). Some clones in this sample may be carry-over from other donors' samples. CDR3 DNA sequence: TGTGCCAGCATCCTCGGGGACAGGGGTTACGAGCAGTACTTC. This encodes CASILGDRGYEQYF.